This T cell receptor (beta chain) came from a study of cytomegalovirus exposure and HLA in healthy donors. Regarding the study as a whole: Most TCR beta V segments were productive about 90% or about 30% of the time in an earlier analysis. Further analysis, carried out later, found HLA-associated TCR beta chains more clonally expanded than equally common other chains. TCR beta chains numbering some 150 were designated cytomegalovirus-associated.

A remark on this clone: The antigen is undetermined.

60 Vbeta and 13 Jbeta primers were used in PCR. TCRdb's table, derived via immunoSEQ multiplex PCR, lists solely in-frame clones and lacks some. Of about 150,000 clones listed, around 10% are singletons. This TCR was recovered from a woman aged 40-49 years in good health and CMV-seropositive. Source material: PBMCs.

CDR3 protein: CASSALTGTHQPQHF. In nucleotides, the CDR3 is TGTGCCAGCAGTGCTTTGACAGGGACCCATCAGCCCCAGCATTTT. This sequence joins TRBV6-4 and TRBJ1-5; 7 nucleotides match TRBD1. The CDR3 runs to 15 residues. The germline gives CDR1 MRHNA, CDR2 SNTAGT. V lost 4 bases to trimming and J lost 5 bases; unmatched junction nucleotides: 8.